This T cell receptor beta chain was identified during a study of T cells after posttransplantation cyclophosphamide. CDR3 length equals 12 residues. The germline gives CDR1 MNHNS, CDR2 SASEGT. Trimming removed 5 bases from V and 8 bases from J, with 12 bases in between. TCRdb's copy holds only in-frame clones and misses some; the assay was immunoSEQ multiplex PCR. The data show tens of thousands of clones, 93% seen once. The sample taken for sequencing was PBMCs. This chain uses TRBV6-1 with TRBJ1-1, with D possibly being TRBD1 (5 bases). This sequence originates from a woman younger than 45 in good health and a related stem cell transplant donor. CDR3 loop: CASSPDRLEAFF. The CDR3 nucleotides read TGTGCCAGCAGTCCTGACAGACTAGAAGCTTTCTTT.